This T cell receptor beta chain emerged from a study of shared clonotypes between healthy human individuals. Overall study results and limits: Among non-shared clonotypes, generation probabilities were lower than among those shared by all four donors.

Remarks on this clone: Its antigen is currently unknown.

Naive CD8 cells comprised CD45RO-negative, CCR7-positively selected cells, excluding terminally differentiated effector memory CD45RA+ cells. TCRdb's table, derived via immunoSEQ multiplex PCR, lists solely in-frame clones and lacks some. The sample consists of hundreds of thousands of clones, around 96% of them appearing once. The sample consisted of naive CD8+ T cells sorted from blood. The source of this sequence is a woman between 25 and 40 years old in good health.

The CDR3 region has the DNA TGTGCCAGCAGCCAAGATATTGGTAGCGGGAGCGGTGAGCAGTTCTTC. Residues: CASSQDIGSGSGEQFF. The chain joins TRBV4-2 to TRBJ2-1, with 9 positions matching TRBD2. V lost 0 bases and J lost 9; bases outside the gene matches: 9. Germline V gene lookup returns CDR1 LGHNA and CDR2 YNFKEQ. The CDR3 contains 16 residues.